These 5 T cell receptor beta chains were sequenced from one sample in a study of T cells in Graves' hyperthyroidism and ophthalmopathy. Template material for amplifying TCR beta CDR3 regions consisted of RNA transcripts. TCR CDR3 regions were first amplified by RT-PCR with HTBI primers. TCRdb re-analysed the multiplex PCR reads in MiXCR, keeping a single row per CDR3 protein. The sample lists around 250,000 distinct CDR3 sequences; roughly 17% were seen once. The sample was blood. Receptor source: a woman aged 18-29 years with Graves' ophthalmopathy.

The chain employs TRBV6-5 and TRBJ2-2; possible D gene TRBD1, 6 bases. In germline, CDR1 is MNHEY, CDR2 SVGAGI. This CDR3 spans 16 amino acids. The V end was cut by 2 bases, the J end by 7 bases, with 17 bases between. CDR3 DNA: TGTGCCAGCAGTTACGCTTTAGTGGGGGCTGACGGGGAGCTGTTTTTT. This encodes CASSYALVGADGELFF.

This clonotype was observed many times. This rearrangement joins TRBV13 to TRBJ1-2; tentatively, D is TRBD1 (5 bases). Trimming removed 8 bases at V and 6 bases at J, with 19 bases between. This CDR3 has 14 residues. CDR1 and CDR2 from the germline V gene are PRHDT and FYEKMQ (reference sequence). CDR3 sequence reads: CASGTRGVPNGYTF. The CDR3, as DNA: TGTGCCAGCGGTACTAGGGGTGTCCCAAATGGCTACACCTTC.

This clonotype was seen at least ten times. This chain links TRBV12-5 with TRBJ2-1, with 10 bases matching TRBD2. This CDR3 is built from 17 residues. V was pared by 2 bases and J by 8 bases, with 12 bases of the junction left unmatched. In germline, CDR1 is LGHNT, CDR2 FRNRAP. The CDR3 protein is CASGLTLGLAVPDEQFF. The CDR3 DNA reads as TGTGCTAGTGGTTTGACACTAGGACTAGCGGTTCCAGATGAGCAGTTCTTC.

The chain carries TRBV3-1 and TRBJ1-2; perhaps TRBD1 as D (5 bases). The length of the CDR3 is 13 residues. Germline V gene sequence: CDR1 LGHDT, CDR2 YNNKEL (reference sequence). Trimming shortened V by 1 base and J by 5 bases, and 8 bases separated the two germline ends. The CDR3 DNA reads TGTGCCAGCAGCCAAGCGGGGCCATATGGCTACACCTTC. This gives the protein CASSQAGPYGYTF.

About this clonotype itself: A much larger clone lies one base from this, so it may be a read error. The chain carries TRBV28 and TRBJ2-7; possibly TRBD2 for D (6 bases). Per germline, CDR1 MDHEN and CDR2 SYDVKM. CDR3 length equals 14 residues. CDR3 amino acids: CASRSGGFTYKQYF. CDR3 nucleotide sequence: TGTGCCAGCAGGAGTGGGGGGTTCACCTACAAGCAGTACTTC. The full variable domain, with the rest looked up from reference TRBV28 and TRBJ2-7, is DVKVTQSSRYLVKRTGEKVFLECVQDMDHENMFWYRQDPGLGLRLIYFSYDVKMKEKGDIPEGYSVSREKKERFSLILESASTNQTSMYLCASRSGGFTYKQYFGPGTRLTVT.